The entry that follows covers one T cell receptor beta chain sequence. The target antigen is unknown. From the 5' RACE reads, TCRdb called clonotypes with MiXCR, one entry per CDR3 protein. The sample yields around 250,000 distinct CDR3 sequences, 15% to 20% seen once. This entry comes from a study of T-cell memory formation after mild COVID-19. Findings and limits, study-wide: Pre-infection memory showed some responding clones, and this suggested that cross-reactive memory joined.

V dropped 0 bases and J dropped 5 bases, with 13 bases sitting between them. The germline gives CDR1 SGHTA, CDR2 FQGTGA. This CDR3 spans 15 amino acids. The TCR sequence derives from a man between 18 and 29 years old who had mild COVID-19 (a few samples of this study predate the infection). Cell type and time point are not known. The genes are TRBV7-3 and TRBJ2-5; maybe TRBD1 (7 bases). Source material: PBMCs or a T cell subset sorted from them (not recorded which). CDR3 nucleotides: TGTGCCAGCAGCTTAACTGGCAGGGGGGATGAGACCCAGTACTTC. Translation: CASSLTGRGDETQYF.